This T cell receptor beta chain originates from a study of human T cells and chemical hapten exposure. Germline trimming cut 8 bases from V and 5 bases from J; bases unmatched to any gene: 5. CDR3 size: 12 residues. Germline assignment: CDR1 MDHEN and CDR2 SYDVKM. Overall study findings and caveats: Patch test score rose with PT1 expanded TCRs, significant at 8, 16, 32, not 4.

Time point described: patch test 3, about 24 weeks after DPC sensitization. Treatment of the sample: therapeutic diphenylcyclopropenone sensitization with weekly scalp DPC. Drawing of blood took place ahead of applying each patch test. As processed by the authors: Per-sample TCR counts ranged from roughly 20,000 to 700,000, median around 100,000. Each CDR3 protein is one row after TCRdb ran MiXCR on the RACE reads. The V and J calls were determined by TCRdb, not by the authors. This table holds over 65,000 distinct CDR3 sequences, approximately 10% found once. Comments on this clonotype: Its antigen is currently unknown.

The chain joins TRBV28 to TRBJ2-7; 8 bases fit TRBD1. The sample consisted of whole blood, taken in connection with sensitization to the hapten diphenylcyclopropenone (DPC). The clonotype originates from a woman between 50 and 59 years old with alopecia areata. Some clones in this sample may be carry-over from other donors' samples. The CDR3 DNA follows: TGTGCCAGCGAGACAGGGGACCACGAGCAGTACTTC. Amino acid sequence: CASETGDHEQYF.